The clone carrying this TCR beta chain was observed a single time. The data are from a study of blood T cell repertoires in COVID-19. TCRdb's copy holds only in-frame clones and misses some; the assay was immunoSEQ multiplex PCR. The data hold about 230,000 clones, with approximately 80% observed a single time. Germline CDR1 and CDR2: SNHLY and FYNNEI. The length of the CDR3 is 12 residues. Trimming cost V 4 bases and J 5 bases, with 9 bases left between them. The chain has TRBV2 and TRBJ2-7; D is uncertain. This clonotype originated in a woman between 45 and 65 years old with acute or convalescent COVID-19. Material: peripheral blood. CDR3 region: CASSVESDEQYF. CDR3 nucleotides: TGTGCCAGCAGTGTCGAGTCCGACGAGCAGTACTTC.